The subject of this entry is one TCR beta chain. V was shortened by 2 bases and J by 2 bases, with 13 bases between the two germline ends. Germline V gene data show CDR1 as MNHNS and CDR2 as SASEGT. This CDR3 has 16 amino acids. This entry is derived from a study of blood T cell repertoires in COVID-19. Across the study: Acute and convalescent COVID-19 samples came from the United States, Italy and Spain.

Assay used: immunoSEQ multiplex PCR; TCRdb lists only in-frame clones, some missing. In the table there are roughly 250,000 clones, approximately 86% of which are singletons. Categorization into cohorts depended on clinical history that participants reported. The receptor was isolated from a woman in her twenties or thirties with acute COVID-19. This chain links TRBV6-1 with TRBJ1-3, with a possible D match to TRBD1 (6 bases). Sequences were obtained from PBMCs or T cells enriched from blood (not recorded which). The CDR3 is CASSESFGTPGNTIYF. The CDR3 DNA sequence: TGTGCCAGCAGTGAATCCTTTGGGACACCTGGAAACACCATATATTTT.